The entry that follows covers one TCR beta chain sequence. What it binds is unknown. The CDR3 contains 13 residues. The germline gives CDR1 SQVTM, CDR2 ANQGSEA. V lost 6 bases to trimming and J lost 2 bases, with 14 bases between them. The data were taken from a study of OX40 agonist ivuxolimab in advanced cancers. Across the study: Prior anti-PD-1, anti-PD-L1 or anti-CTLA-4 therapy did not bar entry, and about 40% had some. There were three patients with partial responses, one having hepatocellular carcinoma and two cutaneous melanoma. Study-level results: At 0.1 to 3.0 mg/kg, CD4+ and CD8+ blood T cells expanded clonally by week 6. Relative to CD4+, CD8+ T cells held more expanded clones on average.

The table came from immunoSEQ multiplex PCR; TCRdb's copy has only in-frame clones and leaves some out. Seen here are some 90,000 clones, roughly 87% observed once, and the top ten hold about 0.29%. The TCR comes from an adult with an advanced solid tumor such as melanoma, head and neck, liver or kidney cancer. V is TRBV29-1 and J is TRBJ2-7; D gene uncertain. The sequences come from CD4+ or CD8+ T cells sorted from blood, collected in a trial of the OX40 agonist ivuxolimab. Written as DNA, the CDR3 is TGCAGCGTCATGGTGCAACAAACCTACGAGCAGTACTTC. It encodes CSVMVQQTYEQYF.